The 8 T cell receptor beta chains presented below share a single source sample, sequenced in a study of shared clonotypes between healthy human individuals. Sequenced by immunoSEQ multiplex PCR; TCRdb stores in-frame clones only, minus some. The sample carries hundreds of thousands of clones, around 79% recorded once. The material sequenced was memory CD4+ T cells sorted from blood. The sample's subset: CD45RA-negative fraction. The receptor set was obtained from a man aged 25 to 40 in good health.

The V and J genes are TRBV9 and TRBJ2-7; 9 nucleotides align to TRBD2. The V gene's germline CDR1 is SGDLS and CDR2 YYNGEE. The V segment lost 0 bases and the J segment 1 base; nucleotides outside the gene matches: 2. This CDR3 is built from 15 residues. The CDR3 bases are TGTGCCAGCAGCGTAGGTAGCGGGGGTTCCTACGAGCAGTACTTC. Protein: CASSVGSGGSYEQYF. The full variable domain, its missing parts supplied by reference TRBV9 and TRBJ2-7, is DSGVTQTPKHLITATGQRVTLRCSPRSGDLSVYWYQQSLDQGLQFLIQYYNGEERAKGNILERFSAQQFPDLHSELNLSSLELGDSALYFCASSVGSGGSYEQYFGPGTRLTVT.

The genes are TRBV4-1 and TRBJ2-5, with D tentatively TRBD1 or TRBD2 (5 bases each). Germline V gene data show CDR1 as MGHRA and CDR2 as YSYEKL. V was clipped by 3 bases and J by 5 bases, with 10 bases between them. CDR3 length: 13 amino acids. CDR3: CASSQGPTETQYF. CDR3 sequence (DNA): TGCGCCAGCAGCCAGGGACCGACGGAGACCCAGTACTTC.

The chain is built from TRBV19 and TRBJ1-1; D ambiguous. This CDR3 spans 16 amino acids. The ends were cut back, 3 bases at V and 0 bases at J, with 14 bases in the middle. Germline lookup yields CDR1 LNHDA and CDR2 SQIVND (reference sequence). The CDR3 here is CASSIHFSYMNTEAFF. The CDR3 nucleotides are TGTGCCAGTAGTATTCACTTCAGCTACATGAACACTGAAGCTTTCTTT.

CDR3 nucleotides: TGTGCCATCAGTGCGGGGGGTGGCACAGATACGCAGTATTTT. Translated: CAISAGGGTDTQYF. This rearrangement joins TRBV10-3 to TRBJ2-3; 7 bases are a match to TRBD2. Germline V gene data show CDR1 as ENHRY and CDR2 as SYGVKD. This CDR3 comprises 14 residues. With 4 bases clipped from V and 1 base from J, the junction kept 2 bases outside the gene matches.

DNA of the CDR3: TGTGCCAGCAGTGAAGTGTTACAAGAGACCCAGTACTTC. This sequence encodes CASSEVLQETQYF. The chain recombines TRBV6-1 with TRBJ2-5; D uncertain. V was cut by 1 base and J by 2 bases, with 5 bases left in between. This CDR3 has 13 amino acids. Germline V gene sequence: CDR1 MNHNS, CDR2 SASEGT.

The chain employs TRBV5-1 and TRBJ1-1; TRBD1 agrees at 7 bases. V lost 0 bases and J lost 5; bases outside the gene matches: 4. The V gene's germline CDR1 is SGHRS and CDR2 YFSETQ. The length of the CDR3 is 14 residues. The CDR3 DNA reads as TGCGCCAGCAGCTTGGAATACAGGGGAACTGAAGCTTTCTTT. This gives the protein CASSLEYRGTEAFF.

This clone was observed once. This sequence joins TRBV2 and TRBJ2-7; tentative D call: TRBD2 (5 bases). CDR3 length: 13 residues. Per germline, CDR1 SNHLY and CDR2 FYNNEI. V lost 5 bases, J lost 4 bases, and 12 bases lay in between. CDR3 in DNA: TGTGCCAGCAGTAGACTGGAGGTGTACGAGCAGTACTTC. Amino acid sequence: CASSRLEVYEQYF.

The chain recombines TRBV7-3 with TRBJ2-3; TRBD2 matches 7 bases. Trimming at V came to 4 bases and at J to 6 bases, leaving 7 bases not matched to a gene. Germline assignment: CDR1 SGHTA and CDR2 FQGTGA. The CDR3 has 14 residues. As DNA, the CDR3 is TGTGCCAGCAGCTCCGGGGACTACCCCGATACGCAGTATTTT. Protein: CASSSGDYPDTQYF. Complete variable domain (other parts from reference TRBV7-3 and TRBJ2-3): GAGVSQTPSNKVTEKGKYVELRCDPISGHTALYWYRQSLGQGPEFLIYFQGTGAADDSGLPNDRFFAVRPEGSVSTLKIQRTERGDSAVYLCASSSGDYPDTQYFGPGTRLTVL.